The clone carrying this TCR beta chain was picked up many times. These data come from a study of T cells in Graves' hyperthyroidism and ophthalmopathy. Across the whole study: Blood was drawn when the patient was first diagnosed and still untreated.

This CDR3 has 16 amino acids. Germline trimming cut 4 bases from V and 7 bases from J; bases unmatched to any gene: 11. Germline V CDR1 and CDR2: MNHEY, SMNVEV (reference sequence). Patients were excluded for uncontrolled infection, other autoimmune disease, pregnancy or lactation. The diagnoses drew upon clinical symptoms, serum thyroxine and TRAb, thyroid ultrasound and orbital computed tomography. Isolation of PBMCs was performed on 8.5 to 10 ml fresh peripheral blood. Researchers amplified the TCR beta CDR3 regions from RNA transcripts. HTBI primers were the set used in a first-round RT-PCR of the TCR CDR3. TCRdb re-analysed the multiplex PCR reads in MiXCR, keeping a single row per CDR3 protein. The table has hundreds of thousands of distinct CDR3 sequences, about 15% seen once; the top ten hold approximately 7.5%.

The clonotype comes from a woman between 18 and 29 years old with Graves' hyperthyroidism. Input material: blood. This chain joins TRBV27 and TRBJ1-5; TRBD1 matches 9 bases. The CDR3 region is CASSSRPDRGDQPQHF. In nucleotides, the CDR3 is TGTGCCAGCAGTTCCCGCCCGGACAGGGGTGACCAGCCCCAGCATTTT.